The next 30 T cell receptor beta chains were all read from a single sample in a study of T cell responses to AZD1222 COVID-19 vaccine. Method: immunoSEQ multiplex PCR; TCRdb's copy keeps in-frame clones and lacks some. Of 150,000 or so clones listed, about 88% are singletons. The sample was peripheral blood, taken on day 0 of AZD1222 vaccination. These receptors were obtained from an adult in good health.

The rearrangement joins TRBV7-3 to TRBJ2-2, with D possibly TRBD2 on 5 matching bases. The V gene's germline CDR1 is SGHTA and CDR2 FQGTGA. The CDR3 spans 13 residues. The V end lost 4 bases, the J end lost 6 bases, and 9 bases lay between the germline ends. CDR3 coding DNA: TGTGCCAGCAGCTACGGAGGATCCGGGGAGCTGTTTTTT. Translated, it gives CASSYGGSGELFF.

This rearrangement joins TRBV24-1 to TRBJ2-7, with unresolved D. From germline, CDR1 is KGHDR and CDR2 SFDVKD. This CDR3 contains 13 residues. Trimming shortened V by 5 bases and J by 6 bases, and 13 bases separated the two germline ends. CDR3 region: CATSGSHSPEQYF. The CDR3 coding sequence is TGTGCCACCAGTGGTTCCCACAGCCCCGAGCAGTACTTC.

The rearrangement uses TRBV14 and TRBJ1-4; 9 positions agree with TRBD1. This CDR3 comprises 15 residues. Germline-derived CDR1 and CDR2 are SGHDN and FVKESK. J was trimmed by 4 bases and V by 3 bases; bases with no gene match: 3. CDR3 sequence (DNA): TGTGCCAGCAGCCAGGGACAGGGTTTTAATGAAAAACTGTTTTTT. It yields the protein CASSQGQGFNEKLFF. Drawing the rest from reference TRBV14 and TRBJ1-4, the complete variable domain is EAGVTQFPSHSVIEKGQTVTLRCDPISGHDNLYWYRRVMGKEIKFLLHFVKESKQDESGMPNNRFLAERTGGTYSTLKVQPAELEDSGVYFCASSQGQGFNEKLFFGSGTQLSVL.

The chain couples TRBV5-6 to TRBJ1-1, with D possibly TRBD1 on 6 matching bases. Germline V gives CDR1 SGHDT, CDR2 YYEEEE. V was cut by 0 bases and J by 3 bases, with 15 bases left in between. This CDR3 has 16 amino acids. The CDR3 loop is CASSLAGGQGHTEAFF. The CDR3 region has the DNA TGTGCCAGCAGCTTGGCCGGTGGGCAGGGGCACACTGAAGCTTTCTTT.

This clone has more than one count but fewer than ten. DNA for the CDR3: TGTGCCAGCAGGCTGGAATCGGGACGCAGGGCTTTCTTT. Its protein product is CASRLESGRRAFF. The chain uses TRBV7-9 and TRBJ1-1; D perhaps matches TRBD1 (5 bases). Trimming left V 6 bases short and J 11 bases short, with 19 bases between. CDR3 length equals 13 residues. Looked up from germline, CDR1 is SEHNR and CDR2 is FQNEAQ (reference sequence).

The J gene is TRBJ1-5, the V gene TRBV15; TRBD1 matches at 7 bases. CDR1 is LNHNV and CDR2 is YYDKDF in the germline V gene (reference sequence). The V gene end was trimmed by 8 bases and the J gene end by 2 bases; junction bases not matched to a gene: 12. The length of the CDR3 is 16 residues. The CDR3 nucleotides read TGTGCCACCTCAAGTGAGAGGGGGACAGGCAATCAGCCCCAGCATTTT. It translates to CATSSERGTGNQPQHF.

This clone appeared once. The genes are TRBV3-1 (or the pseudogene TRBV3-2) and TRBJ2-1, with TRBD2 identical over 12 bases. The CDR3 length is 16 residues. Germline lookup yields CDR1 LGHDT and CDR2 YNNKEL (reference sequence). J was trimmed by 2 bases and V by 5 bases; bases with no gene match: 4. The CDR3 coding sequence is TGTGCCAGCAGCACCCGGACTAGCGGGACCTACAATGAGCAGTTCTTC. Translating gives CASSTRTSGTYNEQFF.

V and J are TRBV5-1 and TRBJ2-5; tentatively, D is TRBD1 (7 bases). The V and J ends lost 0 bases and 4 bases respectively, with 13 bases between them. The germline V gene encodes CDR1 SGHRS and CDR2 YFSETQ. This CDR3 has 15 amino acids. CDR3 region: CASSLDAQGGETQYF. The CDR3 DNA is TGCGCCAGCAGCTTGGATGCCCAGGGGGGAGAGACCCAGTACTTC.

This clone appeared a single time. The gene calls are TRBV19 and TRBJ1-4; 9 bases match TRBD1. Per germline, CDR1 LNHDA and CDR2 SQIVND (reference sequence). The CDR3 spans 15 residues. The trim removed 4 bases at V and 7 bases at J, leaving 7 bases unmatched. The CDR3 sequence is CASSRGLDRGEKLFF. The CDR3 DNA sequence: TGTGCCAGTAGTAGAGGTTTGGACAGGGGTGAAAAACTGTTTTTT.

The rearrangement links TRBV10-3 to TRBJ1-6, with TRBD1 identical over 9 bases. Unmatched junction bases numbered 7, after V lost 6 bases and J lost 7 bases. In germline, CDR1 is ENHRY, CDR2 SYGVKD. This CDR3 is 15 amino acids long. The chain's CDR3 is CAIRSSDRGNSPLHF. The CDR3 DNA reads TGTGCCATCAGATCTTCAGACAGGGGGAATTCACCCCTCCACTTT.

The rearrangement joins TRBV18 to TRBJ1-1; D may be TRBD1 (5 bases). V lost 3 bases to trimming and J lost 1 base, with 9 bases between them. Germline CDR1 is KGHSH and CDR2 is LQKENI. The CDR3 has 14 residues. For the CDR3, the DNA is TGTGCCAGCTCACCGGGACGGACGAACACTGAAGCTTTCTTT. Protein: CASSPGRTNTEAFF.

The CDR3 nucleotides are TGTGCCAGCAGCCACAGGGAAACCTCCTCTGGAAACACCATATATTTT. Protein product: CASSHRETSSGNTIYF. The rearrangement links TRBV4-2 to TRBJ1-3, with D possibly matching TRBD1 (5 bases). Per germline, CDR1 LGHNA and CDR2 YNFKEQ. The CDR3 is 16 residues long. Deletions cut 3 bases from V and 0 bases from J, with 12 bases between.

In DNA, the CDR3 is TGTGCCAGTAGTACCCCACGGGGTTGGGGCTCCTACAATGAGCAGTTCTTC. As protein: CASSTPRGWGSYNEQFF. The gene calls are TRBV19 and TRBJ2-1; a weak D match, TRBD2 (5 bases). Germline CDR1 LNHDA, CDR2 SQIVND (reference sequence). V was clipped by 4 bases and J by 0 bases, with 16 bases between them. The CDR3 is made up of 17 amino acids. Together with reference TRBV19 and TRBJ2-1, the CDR3 gives the full variable domain: DGGITQSPKYLFRKEGQNVTLSCEQNLNHDAMYWYRQDPGQGLRLIYYSQIVNDFQKGDIAEGYSVSREKKESFPLTVTSAQKNPTAFYLCASSTPRGWGSYNEQFFGPGTRLTVL.

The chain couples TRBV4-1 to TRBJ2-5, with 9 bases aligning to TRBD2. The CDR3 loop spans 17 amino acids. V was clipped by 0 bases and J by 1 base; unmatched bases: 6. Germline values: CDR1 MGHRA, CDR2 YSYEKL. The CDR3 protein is CASSQDPSGGFQETQYF. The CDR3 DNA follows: TGCGCCAGCAGCCAAGATCCCAGCGGGGGGTTCCAAGAGACCCAGTACTTC.

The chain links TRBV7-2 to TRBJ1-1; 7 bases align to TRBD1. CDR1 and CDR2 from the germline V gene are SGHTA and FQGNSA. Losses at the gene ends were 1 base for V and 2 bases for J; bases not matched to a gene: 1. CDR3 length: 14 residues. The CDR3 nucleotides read TGTGCCAGCAGCTTAGGGGACAGAAACACTGAAGCTTTCTTT. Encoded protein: CASSLGDRNTEAFF.

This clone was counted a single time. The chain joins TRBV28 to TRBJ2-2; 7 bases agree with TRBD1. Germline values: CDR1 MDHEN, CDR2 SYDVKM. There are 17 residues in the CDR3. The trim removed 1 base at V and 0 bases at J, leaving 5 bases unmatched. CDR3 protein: CASSLFSGTANTGELFF. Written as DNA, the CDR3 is TGTGCCAGCAGTTTATTCTCCGGGACAGCGAACACCGGGGAGCTGTTTTTT.

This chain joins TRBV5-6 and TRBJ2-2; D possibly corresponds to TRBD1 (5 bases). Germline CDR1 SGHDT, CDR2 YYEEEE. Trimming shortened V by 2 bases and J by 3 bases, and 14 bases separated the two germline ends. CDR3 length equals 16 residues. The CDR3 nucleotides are TGTGCCAGCAGCTTTGTCAGCAGGGCGGACACCGGGGAGCTGTTTTTT. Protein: CASSFVSRADTGELFF. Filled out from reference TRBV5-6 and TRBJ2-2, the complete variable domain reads DAGVTQSPTHLIKTRGQQVTLRCSPKSGHDTVSWYQQALGQGPQFIFQYYEEEERQRGNFPDRFSGHQFPNYSSELNVNALLLGDSALYLCASSFVSRADTGELFFGEGSRLTVL.

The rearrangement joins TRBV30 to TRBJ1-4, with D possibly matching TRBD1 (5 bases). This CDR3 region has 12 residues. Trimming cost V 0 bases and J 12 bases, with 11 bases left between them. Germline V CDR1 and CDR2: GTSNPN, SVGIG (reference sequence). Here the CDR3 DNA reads TGTGCCTGGAGTGTACTAAGGACACAACTGTTTTTT. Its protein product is CAWSVLRTQLFF.

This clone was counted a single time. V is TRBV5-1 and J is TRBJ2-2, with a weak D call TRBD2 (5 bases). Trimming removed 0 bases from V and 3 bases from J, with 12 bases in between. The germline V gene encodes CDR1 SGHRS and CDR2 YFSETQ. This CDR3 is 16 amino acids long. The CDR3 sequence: CASSLALRTDTGELFF. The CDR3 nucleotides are TGCGCCAGCAGCTTGGCCTTACGGACTGACACCGGGGAGCTGTTTTTT.

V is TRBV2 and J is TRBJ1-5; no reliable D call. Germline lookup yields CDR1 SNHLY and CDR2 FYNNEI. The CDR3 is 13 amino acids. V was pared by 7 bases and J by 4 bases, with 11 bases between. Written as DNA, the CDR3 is TGTGCCAGCACCACGGAAGGGAATCAGCCCCAGCATTTT. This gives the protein CASTTEGNQPQHF.

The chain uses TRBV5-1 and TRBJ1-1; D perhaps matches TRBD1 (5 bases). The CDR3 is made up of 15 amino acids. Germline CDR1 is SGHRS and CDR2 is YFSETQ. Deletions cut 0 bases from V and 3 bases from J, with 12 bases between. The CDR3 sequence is CASSLDDSHYTEAFF. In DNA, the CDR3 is TGCGCCAGCAGCTTGGATGACAGCCACTACACTGAAGCTTTCTTT.

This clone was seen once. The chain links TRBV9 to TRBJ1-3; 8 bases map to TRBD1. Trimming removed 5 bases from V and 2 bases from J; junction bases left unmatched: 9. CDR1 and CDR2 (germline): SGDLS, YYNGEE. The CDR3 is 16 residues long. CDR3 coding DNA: TGTGCCAGCAGTGATACAGGGGGTGGAACTGGAAACACCATATATTTT. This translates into CASSDTGGGTGNTIYF.

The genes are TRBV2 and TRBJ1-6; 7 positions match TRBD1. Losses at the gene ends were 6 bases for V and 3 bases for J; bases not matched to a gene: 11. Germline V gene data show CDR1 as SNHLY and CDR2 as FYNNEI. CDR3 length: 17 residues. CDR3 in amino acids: CASREGQPINYNSPLHF. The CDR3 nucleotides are TGTGCCAGCAGGGAGGGACAGCCGATTAACTATAATTCACCCCTCCACTTT.

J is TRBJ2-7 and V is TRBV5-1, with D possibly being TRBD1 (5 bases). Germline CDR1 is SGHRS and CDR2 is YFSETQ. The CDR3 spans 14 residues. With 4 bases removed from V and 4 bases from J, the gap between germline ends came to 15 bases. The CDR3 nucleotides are TGCGCCAGCAGCGAGTCCACAGGACCGTACGAGCAGTACTTC. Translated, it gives CASSESTGPYEQYF.

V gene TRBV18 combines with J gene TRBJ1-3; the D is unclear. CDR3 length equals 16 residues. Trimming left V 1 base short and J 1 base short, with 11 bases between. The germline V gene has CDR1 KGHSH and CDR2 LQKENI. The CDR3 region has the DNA TGTGCCAGCTCACCACGGCAGGCGAATTCTGGAAACACCATATATTTT. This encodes CASSPRQANSGNTIYF.

CDR3 loop: CASSVGTSPNVGPYNEQFF. The CDR3 DNA sequence: TGTGCCAGCAGCGTAGGAACTAGCCCCAACGTAGGCCCCTACAATGAGCAGTTCTTC. This rearrangement joins TRBV9 to TRBJ2-1; TRBD2 is a possible D gene (6 bases). The CDR3 contains 19 residues. Trimming took 0 bases from V and 2 from J, leaving 21 bases between them. CDR1 is SGDLS, CDR2 YYNGEE, per germline. Drawing the rest from reference TRBV9 and TRBJ2-1, the complete variable domain is DSGVTQTPKHLITATGQRVTLRCSPRSGDLSVYWYQQSLDQGLQFLIQYYNGEERAKGNILERFSAQQFPDLHSELNLSSLELGDSALYFCASSVGTSPNVGPYNEQFFGPGTRLTVL.

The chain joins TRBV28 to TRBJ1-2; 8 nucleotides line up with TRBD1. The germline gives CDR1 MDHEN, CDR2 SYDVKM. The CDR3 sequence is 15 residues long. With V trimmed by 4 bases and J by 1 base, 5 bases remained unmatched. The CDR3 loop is CASSSLGQDNYGYTF. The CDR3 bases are TGTGCCAGCAGTTCCCTGGGACAGGATAACTATGGCTACACCTTC.

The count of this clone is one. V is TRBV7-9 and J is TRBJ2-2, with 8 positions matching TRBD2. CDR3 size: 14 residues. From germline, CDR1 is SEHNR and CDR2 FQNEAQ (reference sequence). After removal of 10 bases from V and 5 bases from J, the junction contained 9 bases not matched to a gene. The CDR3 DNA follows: TGTGCCATCCAGAAAAGCGGGAGTACCGGGGAGCTGTTTTTT. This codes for CAIQKSGSTGELFF.

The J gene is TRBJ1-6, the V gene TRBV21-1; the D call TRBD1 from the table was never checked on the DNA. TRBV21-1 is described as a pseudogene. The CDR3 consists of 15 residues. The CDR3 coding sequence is TGTGCCAGCAGCAAAGCTTCACAGGGGCCTTCACCCCTCCACTTT. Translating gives CASSKASQGPSPLHF.

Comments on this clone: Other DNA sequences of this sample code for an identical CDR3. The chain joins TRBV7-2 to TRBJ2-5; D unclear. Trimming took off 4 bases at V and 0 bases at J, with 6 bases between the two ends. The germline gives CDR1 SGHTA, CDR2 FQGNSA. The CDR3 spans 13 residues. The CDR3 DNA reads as TGTGCCAGCAGCTCAACCTACCAAGAGACCCAGTACTTC. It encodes CASSSTYQETQYF.